The next 15 T cell receptor beta chains were all read from a single sample in a study of graft-versus-host responses after intestinal transplantation. TCRdb keeps only in-frame clones here, not all; method: immunoSEQ multiplex PCR. The sample includes approximately 100,000 clones, about 90% of them seen just once. These receptors are not linked to any known antigen. The material was unstimulated CD4+ T cells sorted from spleen or lymph node cells, obtained before intestinal transplant. The receptor set was obtained from a human donor who received an intestinal transplant.

This rearrangement joins TRBV11-1 to TRBJ2-7; D possibly corresponds to TRBD2 (5 bases). Germline-derived CDR1 and CDR2 are SGHAT and FQDESV (reference sequence). The CDR3 consists of 12 residues. Between the trimmed V and J ends, which lost 1 base and 6 bases, there was a span of 7 bases. The CDR3: CASSLGEREQYF. CDR3 bases: TGTGCCAGCAGCTTAGGGGAGCGCGAGCAGTACTTC.

The chain recombines TRBV7-9 with TRBJ2-5; no firm D call. Germline values: CDR1 SEHNR, CDR2 FQNEAQ (reference sequence). The CDR3 runs to 11 residues. V lost 5 bases, J lost 5 bases, and 6 bases lay in between. The CDR3 sequence: CASSNQETQYF. CDR3 bases: TGTGCCAGCAGCAATCAGGAGACCCAGTACTTC.

The gene calls are TRBV5-6 and TRBJ1-5; D is perhaps TRBD1 (5 bases). Trimming left V 5 bases short and J 5 bases short, with 14 bases between. Germline assignment: CDR1 SGHDT and CDR2 YYEEEE. The CDR3 has 14 residues. Written as DNA, the CDR3 is TGTGCCAGCAGATTGTCAGCGGGGGATCAGCCCCAGCATTTT. Protein sequence: CASRLSAGDQPQHF.

The V gene is TRBV6-1, the J gene TRBJ1-3, with D unresolved. Trimming cost V 3 bases and J 7 bases, with 10 bases left between them. Germline loops: CDR1 MNHNS, CDR2 SASEGT. The CDR3 sequence is 13 residues long. CDR3 protein: CASSDYIRNTIYF. The CDR3 nucleotides are TGTGCCAGCAGTGATTATATCCGGAACACCATATATTTT.

The chain combines TRBV5-1 with TRBJ1-1; the match to TRBD1 covers 10 bases. Germline V gene data show CDR1 as SGHRS and CDR2 as YFSETQ. V lost 4 bases, J lost 10 bases, and 7 bases stayed unmatched. This CDR3 contains 13 residues. The CDR3 nucleotides read TGCGCCAGCAGCCCGACAGGGGGCAGTGGAGCTTTCTTT. This encodes CASSPTGGSGAFF. The variable domain in full, with the rest retrieved from reference TRBV5-1 and TRBJ1-1, is KAGVTQTPRYLIKTRGQQVTLSCSPISGHRSVSWYQQTPGQGLQFLFEYFSETQRNKGNFPGRFSGRQFSNSRSEMNVSTLELGDSALYLCASSPTGGSGAFFGQGTRLTVV.

This chain links TRBV7-2 with TRBJ2-7; D is ambiguous. V was shortened by 5 bases and J by 3 bases, with 11 bases between the two germline ends. CDR1 SGHTA and CDR2 FQGNSA come from the germline V gene. The length of the CDR3 is 13 residues. CDR3 nucleotides: TGTGCCAGCAGCCGATTAACAAACTACGAGCAGTACTTC. Residues: CASSRLTNYEQYF.

In its sample, this clone was seen a few times. The chain recombines TRBV4-1 with TRBJ1-6, with a tentative D call TRBD1 (5 bases). V was shortened by 0 bases and J by 9 bases, with 15 bases between the two germline ends. Germline V lookup: CDR1 MGHRA, CDR2 YSYEKL. This CDR3 has 16 residues. The CDR3 DNA reads as TGCGCCAGCAGCCAAGACAACGCAGGGCTTAGTTCACCCCTCCACTTT. Encoded protein: CASSQDNAGLSSPLHF.

The chain employs TRBV11-1 and TRBJ1-4, with 9 bases matching TRBD1. Germline values: CDR1 SGHAT, CDR2 FQDESV (reference sequence). V lost 4 bases, J lost 10 bases, and 7 bases stayed unmatched. The CDR3 spans 14 residues. CDR3 in amino acids: CASSSDRGIGKLFF. The CDR3 bases are TGTGCCAGCAGCTCCGACAGGGGGATAGGAAAACTGTTTTTT.

This rearrangement joins TRBV5-1 to TRBJ1-2; no clear D gene. The ends were cut back, 0 bases at V and 3 bases at J, with 6 bases in the middle. The germline V gene has CDR1 SGHRS and CDR2 YFSETQ. This CDR3 contains 13 residues. The CDR3 DNA reads TGCGCCAGCAGCTTGGGTCTAGACTATGGCTACACCTTC. Protein sequence: CASSLGLDYGYTF. Filled out from reference TRBV5-1 and TRBJ1-2, the complete variable domain reads KAGVTQTPRYLIKTRGQQVTLSCSPISGHRSVSWYQQTPGQGLQFLFEYFSETQRNKGNFPGRFSGRQFSNSRSEMNVSTLELGDSALYLCASSLGLDYGYTFGSGTRLTVV.

The chain is built from TRBV10-1 and TRBJ2-5; the D gene is possibly TRBD2 (5 bases). Trimming took off 3 bases at V and 5 bases at J, with 7 bases between the two ends. CDR1 and CDR2 from the germline V gene are WNHNN and SYGVQD (reference sequence). The CDR3 loop spans 12 amino acids. CDR3 amino acids: CASSDRGETQYF. CDR3 coding DNA: TGCGCCAGCAGTGATCGGGGTGAGACCCAGTACTTC.

The gene calls are TRBV11-2 and TRBJ2-6; TRBD2 aligns across 7 bases. The trim removed 5 bases at V and 2 bases at J, leaving 9 bases unmatched. Germline assignment: CDR1 SGHAT and CDR2 FQNNGV. This CDR3 comprises 17 residues. For the CDR3, the DNA is TGTGCCAGCAGCCCAAGGGACCGGGGGGCTGGGGCCAACGTCCTGACTTTC. As protein: CASSPRDRGAGANVLTF.

The V gene is TRBV5-1, the J gene TRBJ1-3; tentatively, D is TRBD1 (6 bases). The germline V and J ends were trimmed by 0 bases and 4 bases, with 17 bases remaining between them. The CDR3 has 17 amino acids. The germline V gene encodes CDR1 SGHRS and CDR2 YFSETQ. Here the CDR3 DNA reads TGCGCCAGCAGCTTGGTGGCAGGGGTTGCTGTGGGAAACACCATATATTTT. Its translation is CASSLVAGVAVGNTIYF.

V is TRBV6-1 and J is TRBJ2-7; D is unresolved. CDR1 is MNHNS, CDR2 SASEGT, per germline. The CDR3 totals 14 residues. V was cut by 10 bases and J by 2 bases, with 18 bases left in between. The CDR3 coding sequence is TGTGCCATCAGAATTTTGGCTGCGGCCTACGAGCAGTACTTC. Protein product: CAIRILAAAYEQYF.

The chain carries TRBV7-2 and TRBJ1-1, with 7 nucleotides matching TRBD1. Germline V gene data show CDR1 as SGHTA and CDR2 as FQGNSA. V lost 5 bases, J lost 8 bases, and 14 bases stayed unmatched. The CDR3 loop spans 15 amino acids. CDR3 nucleotide sequence: TGTGCCAGCAGCACCACAGGGGCCGGGTCCACCGAAGCTTTCTTT. Protein: CASSTTGAGSTEAFF.

V usage is TRBV7-9 and J usage is TRBJ2-7; tentatively, D is TRBD1 (5 bases). The CDR3 has 14 amino acids. Trimming removed 3 bases at V and 6 bases at J, with 15 bases between. Germline CDR1 is SEHNR and CDR2 is FQNEAQ (reference sequence). The CDR3 nucleotides read TGTGCCAGCAGCTTCCAAGGCAGGGTTAGCGAGCAGTACTTC. Translated: CASSFQGRVSEQYF.